Below, one TCR beta chain is given with its context. Its antigen is not identified. This sample was taken from a study of Ad26.COV2.S vaccination and SARS-CoV-2 variants. Study overall: The study gave Ad26.COV2.S intramuscularly, once or twice 56 days apart. Study outcomes and limitations: Spike-specific responses of CD8+ and CD4+ T cells were reported to display substantial breadth after vaccination. Placebo and vaccine recipients had non-spike TCR breadth that was similar.

Treatment in this sample: roughly 18 received Ad26.COV2.S at low or high dose, single or two shots; roughly five received placebo; per-sample allocation not given. Following the first vaccine or placebo injection, samples were taken on day 63. The assay was immunoSEQ multiplex PCR, and TCRdb's table has in-frame clones only and misses some. This sample carries roughly 400,000 clones, roughly 90% of them seen once, and the ten largest clones take around 1.7%. Trimming left V 3 bases short and J 0 bases short, with 8 bases between. Germline V CDR1 and CDR2: KGHSH, LQKENI. The CDR3 spans 14 residues. The V call is TRBV18, the J call TRBJ1-1; no clear D. Sequencing was performed on peripheral blood, taken in a trial of Ad26.COV2.S vaccine versus placebo. The sequence came from a person between 18 and 59 years old who received the Ad26.COV2.S COVID-19 vaccine or a placebo. Written as DNA, the CDR3 is TGTGCCAGCTCACCCCTGGACGTGAACACTGAAGCTTTCTTT. Its translation is CASSPLDVNTEAFF.